Presented here are 12 T cell receptor beta chains from one specimen sequenced in a study of blood T cell repertoires in COVID-19 (dated by TCRdb to 2020 to 2022). Libraries were made using the immunoSEQ multiplex PCR assay. TCRdb mirrors the immuneACCESS table, restricted to in-frame sequences. Some clones are absent from its copies; in checked studies, under half trace to an unresolved V gene, and the reason for the others is unknown. Counted in this sample were roughly 61,000 clones; 75% to 95% of them appeared once. The top ten hold under 3% of the sample. The specimen sequenced was peripheral blood. These receptors were taken from a man aged 60 to 69 with acute or convalescent COVID-19.

This chain links TRBV4-3 with TRBJ1-4; a possible D gene is TRBD1 (5 bases). Germline lookup yields CDR1 LGHNA and CDR2 YSLEER. V shed 0 bases and J shed 7 bases, with 18 bases lying between them. CDR3 length: 17 residues. The CDR3 region has the DNA TGCGCCAGCAGCCAAGAGCTGGGGCCCCGACCCTCTGAAAAACTGTTTTTT. Amino acid sequence: CASSQELGPRPSEKLFF.

The count of this clone is one. The chain is built from TRBV4-3 and TRBJ2-2, with 7 nucleotides matching TRBD2. CDR1 is LGHNA, CDR2 YSLEER, per germline. Losses at the gene ends were 4 bases for V and 4 bases for J; bases not matched to a gene: 6. There are 15 residues in the CDR3. DNA for the CDR3: TGCGCCAGCAGCCGAGGGACTACGGGCACCGGGGAGCTGTTTTTT. Its translation is CASSRGTTGTGELFF.

The chain recombines TRBV4-2 with TRBJ1-5, with D possibly being TRBD1 (5 bases). This CDR3 contains 15 residues. V lost 2 bases, J lost 8 bases, and 16 bases lay in between. Germline V lookup: CDR1 LGHNA, CDR2 YNFKEQ. CDR3 DNA sequence: TGTGCCAGCAGCCAATCCACAGGTGAATCAGAGCCCCAGCATTTT. Its translation: CASSQSTGESEPQHF.

This chain connects TRBV7-2 to TRBJ2-7; D perhaps matches TRBD2 (7 bases). V was pared by 5 bases and J by 2 bases, with 16 bases between. This CDR3 comprises 15 residues. From germline, CDR1 is SGHTA and CDR2 FQGNSA. This chain's CDR3 is CASSLRRRGPYEQYF. CDR3 nucleotide sequence: TGTGCCAGCAGCCTAAGGCGGCGGGGGCCCTACGAGCAGTACTTC.

V gene TRBV10-3 combines with J gene TRBJ1-4; D might be TRBD1 (6 bases). The CDR3 is 15 amino acids. Germline V lookup: CDR1 ENHRY, CDR2 SYGVKD. V gave up 3 bases and J gave up 8 bases, with 16 bases separating them. The CDR3 DNA reads as TGTGCCATCAGTGAAAGGGGCAGGGGCGGAGAAAAACTGTTTTTT. Protein product: CAISERGRGGEKLFF.

This chain joins TRBV7-9 and TRBJ1-6; 7 bases fit TRBD1. V lost 2 bases to trimming and J lost 5 bases; unmatched junction nucleotides: 12. The CDR3 is 18 amino acids. Germline-derived CDR1 and CDR2 are SEHNR and FQNEAQ (reference sequence). Here the CDR3 reads CASSLRRGQGSHNSPLHF. CDR3 DNA sequence: TGTGCCAGCAGCTTAAGGAGGGGGCAGGGGAGCCATAATTCACCCCTCCACTTT.

With regard to this clone: An end of the junction differs from the germline gene, which may be a read error. The chain combines TRBV6-2 or TRBV6-3 with TRBJ1-1; TRBD1 is a possible D gene (6 bases). Germline assignment: CDR1 MNHEY and CDR2 SVGEGT. The CDR3 is 15 amino acids. The CDR3 is CASSNSGQPNTEAFF. CDR3 DNA: TGTGCCAGCAGTAACTCTGGACAGCCGAACACTGAAGCTTTCTTT.

V and J are TRBV7-2 and TRBJ2-3; 8 bases agree with TRBD2. Germline loops: CDR1 SGHTA, CDR2 FQGNSA. J lost 5 bases, V lost 2 bases, and 15 bases had no gene match. The CDR3 is made up of 18 amino acids. The DNA of the CDR3 is TGTGCCAGCAGCTTAAATCGACTGGCGGGAGGTCTGGGAGATACGCAGTATTTT. It yields the protein CASSLNRLAGGLGDTQYF.

This chain uses TRBV5-8 with TRBJ1-4, with 9 positions matching TRBD1. Germline CDR1 is SGHTS and CDR2 is YDEGEE. CDR3 length equals 15 residues. V gave up 4 bases and J gave up 5 bases; unmatched junction bases: 6. This CDR3 is CASSKGQGLNEKLFF. CDR3 in DNA: TGTGCCAGCAGCAAAGGACAGGGGTTGAATGAAAAACTGTTTTTT.

J is TRBJ2-2 and V is TRBV5-5; 11 nucleotides agree with TRBD1. The germline gives CDR1 SGHKS, CDR2 YYEKEE (reference sequence). V was clipped by 4 bases and J by 4 bases; unmatched bases: 6. The CDR3 contains 16 residues. The CDR3 loop is CASSLGDRGTTGELFF. The CDR3 coding sequence is TGTGCCAGCAGCCTTGGGGACAGGGGGACCACCGGGGAGCTGTTTTTT.

This clone came up a few times. This chain connects TRBV30 to TRBJ1-1, with a tentative D call TRBD1 (5 bases). Trimming stripped 0 bases from V and 3 bases from J, with 8 bases between. The CDR3 sequence is 13 residues long. Germline values: CDR1 GTSNPN, CDR2 SVGIG (reference sequence). CDR3 loop: CAWSVRGDTEAFF. The CDR3 region has the DNA TGTGCCTGGAGTGTACGGGGGGACACTGAAGCTTTCTTT.

The CDR3 nucleotides are TGTGCCAGCAGCTCATCCTGGGCAACCGGCTACACCTTC. It specifies CASSSSWATGYTF. This rearrangement joins TRBV7-2 to TRBJ1-2; D is unresolved. The V gene's germline CDR1 is SGHTA and CDR2 FQGNSA. V dropped 4 bases and J dropped 8 bases, with 14 bases sitting between them. CDR3 size: 13 residues.